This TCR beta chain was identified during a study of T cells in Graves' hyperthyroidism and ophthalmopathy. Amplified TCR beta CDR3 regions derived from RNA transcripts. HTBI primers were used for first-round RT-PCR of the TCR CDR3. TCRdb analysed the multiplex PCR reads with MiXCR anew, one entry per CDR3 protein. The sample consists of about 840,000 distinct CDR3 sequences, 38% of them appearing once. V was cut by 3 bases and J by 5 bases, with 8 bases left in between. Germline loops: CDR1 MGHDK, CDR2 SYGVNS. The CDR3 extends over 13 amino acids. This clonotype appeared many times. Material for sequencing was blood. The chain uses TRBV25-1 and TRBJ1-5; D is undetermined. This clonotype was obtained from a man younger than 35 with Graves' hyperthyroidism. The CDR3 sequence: CASSESDYQPQHF. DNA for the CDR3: TGTGCCAGCAGTGAGAGTGATTATCAGCCCCAGCATTTT.